This TCR beta chain was sequenced in a study of PD-L1 blockade in urothelial cancer. Study background: Male sex and bladder-origin urothelial cancer characterized about 85% of the 29 patients. Enrolled patients had been treated previously with 0 to 3 chemotherapy regimens. Blood was subjected to analysis at 3 weeks (second dose) and 6 weeks following treatment start. Study-wide findings and caveats: Durable-benefit cases showed more tumor-associated blood clone expansion at 3 weeks.

TCRdb keeps only in-frame clones here, not all; method: immunoSEQ multiplex PCR. The sample yields some 52,000 clones, approximately 80% seen once. In regard to this clone: Its antigen is undetermined.

J lost 2 bases, V lost 1 base, and 5 bases had no gene match. The CDR3 totals 16 residues. Germline assignment: CDR1 MGHRA and CDR2 YSYEKL. Sequencing was performed on PBMCs, taken around atezolizumab (anti-PD-L1) treatment. The chain is built from TRBV4-1 and TRBJ2-1; TRBD1 matches 7 bases. This clonotype was obtained from a man aged 40-49 years with urothelial cancer. DNA of the CDR3: TGCGCCAGCAGCCAAGTTCTGGGACAGACCTACAATGAGCAGTTCTTC. Amino acids: CASSQVLGQTYNEQFF.